This T cell receptor beta chain comes out of a study of CD8 T cells in Susac syndrome (dated by TCRdb to between 2019 and 2020). Some background on the complete study: The study used repertoire sequencing to test whether antigen drove CD8+ T cell activation and differentiation in Susac syndrome. Clonality of the CD8+ T cell repertoire was compared between over 10 healthy donors, approximately 14 Susac syndrome patients and some 15 multiple sclerosis patients.

CDR1 and CDR2 (LNHDA, SQIVND) derive from the germline V gene (reference sequence). Trimming removed 7 bases from V and 2 bases from J, leaving 9 bases between the germline ends. CDR3 length: 13 amino acids, cysteine to phenylalanine. CDR3 DNA is the only sequence kept; it has 39 bases, read in frame from the first base. Peripheral blood CD8+ and CD4+ T cells from healthy donors, Susac syndrome patients and multiple sclerosis patients were profiled by high-throughput TCR beta sequencing. The healthy donors served as controls matched for age and sex. CD8+ TEMRA cells were enriched by FACS, while bulk CD8+ and CD4+ T cells were purified by magnetic negative isolation. Blood was collected in EDTA tubes and processed within 24 hours, with PBMCs isolated through density gradient centrifugation. PBMCs intended for TCR sequencing were cryopreserved in liquid nitrogen and thawed later in a water bath at 37 degrees C. The sorted or isolated CD4+, CD8+ and CD8+ TEMRA cells reached a purity of at least 90%.

RNA was extracted using the RNeasy kit, and roughly 0.5 to 1 microgram was reverse transcribed with random hexamers. TCR beta CDR3 regions were amplified with the immunoSEQ multiplex PCR assay covering 54 Vbeta and 13 Jbeta segments. Bias from PCR amplification was corrected by using a synthetic template baseline for primer optimization and for computational correction. Concerning the study's data processing: Reads were annotated to V, D and J genes per IMGT and analyzed with immunoSEQ Analyzer, keeping only productive sequences. Clonality was computed as one minus Shannon entropy normalized by log2 of the number of productive unique sequences. Public and private clones were assessed among the 100 most prevalent clones of each patient and control. Susac-specific clones were defined as absent from healthy and MS cohorts, over a thousand published viral clones and other ImmuneACCESS disease sequences. TCRdb applied fastp at Q25 and MiXCR to the public reads, then kept only in-frame beta chains. Rows matching on CDR3 protein sequence are summarized as one entry with the most common DNA and genes. These V and J calls originate from TCRdb's pipeline instead of the authors' own analysis. This sample comprises roughly 140,000 distinct CDR3 sequences, 85% to 95% of them detected only once. 0.27% of the sample belongs to the ten largest clones.

Summary of the overall study and its limitations: The TCR sequencing and HLA analysis was acknowledged to have included a relatively small number of individuals.

Turning to this clonotype: No antigen is known for it. Base qualities are not recorded, but no much larger clone differs from it by a single base.

The sequence joins TRBV19 to TRBJ1-5, with the D gene uncertain. The receptor's source is a human donor in good health. The sequenced material came from CD8+ T cells from PBMCs. CDR3 loop: CASTGYGNQPQHF. Read as DNA, the sequence is TGTGCCAGTACCGGTTACGGCAATCAGCCCCAGCATTTT.